The 11 T cell receptor beta chains given below trace back to one sample, sequenced in a study of T cell responses to AZD1222 COVID-19 vaccine (dated by TCRdb to the early 2020s). The time point label of this sample denotes: baseline before first vaccination. Library preparation used the immunoSEQ multiplex PCR assay. TCRdb obtained this table from immuneACCESS and retained in-frame rearrangements with V and J assigned. These tables miss some clones; where compared with another copy, unresolved V genes account for less than half of the shortfall, and the remainder is unexplained. A total of 20,000 to 25,000 clones appear in this sample, approximately 79% of them only once. Of the sample, less than 50% falls within the top ten clones. The sequencing used peripheral blood, collected on day 0 of AZD1222 vaccination. These TCRs come from an adult in good health.

The chain joins TRBV19 to TRBJ2-7; 9 nucleotides agree with TRBD1. With V trimmed by 3 bases and J by 6 bases, 3 bases remained unmatched. Germline CDR1 LNHDA, CDR2 SQIVND (reference sequence). This CDR3 spans 13 amino acids. This CDR3 reads CASSIWDRAEQYF. The CDR3 DNA reads TGTGCCAGTAGTATCTGGGACAGGGCCGAGCAGTACTTC. Combining the CDR3 with reference TRBV19 and TRBJ2-7 gives the whole variable domain DGGITQSPKYLFRKEGQNVTLSCEQNLNHDAMYWYRQDPGQGLRLIYYSQIVNDFQKGDIAEGYSVSREKKESFPLTVTSAQKNPTAFYLCASSIWDRAEQYFGPGTRLTVT.

The CDR3 sequence is CASSNPGGLGVTGELFF. Written as DNA, the CDR3 is TGTGCCAGTAGTAATCCAGGGGGCCTCGGGGTGACCGGGGAGCTGTTTTTT. This chain uses TRBV19 with TRBJ2-2; 8 nucleotides agree with TRBD1. CDR1 is LNHDA and CDR2 is SQIVND in the germline V gene (reference sequence). V trimming: 4 bases; J trimming: 5 bases; junction bases outside the gene matches: 12. This CDR3 contains 17 residues.

V is TRBV5-6 and J is TRBJ2-1; perhaps TRBD1 as D (6 bases). Looked up from germline, CDR1 is SGHDT and CDR2 is YYEEEE. This CDR3 has 15 residues. V gave up 2 bases and J gave up 8 bases, with 17 bases separating them. The CDR3 DNA reads TGTGCCAGCAGCTTTGTGCGCAGGGGATCCGATGAGCAGTTCTTC. This codes for CASSFVRRGSDEQFF.

The rearrangement joins TRBV4-3 to TRBJ2-5, with unresolved D. This CDR3 is built from 18 residues. Deletions cut 2 bases from V and 4 bases from J, with 23 bases between. Germline V gene data show CDR1 as LGHNA and CDR2 as YSLEER. The CDR3 here is CASSQNYWVSNHLETQYF. The CDR3, as DNA: TGCGCCAGCAGCCAAAACTATTGGGTATCAAACCATTTAGAGACCCAGTACTTC.

The genes are TRBV15 and TRBJ2-1; D gene unclear. The CDR3 consists of 15 residues. From germline, CDR1 is LNHNV and CDR2 YYDKDF (reference sequence). Trimming removed 0 bases at V and 3 bases at J, with 9 bases between. CDR3 coding DNA: TGTGCCACCAGCAGAGATATTAGGGACTACAATGAGCAGTTCTTC. Translating it yields CATSRDIRDYNEQFF.

The rearrangement links TRBV9 to TRBJ2-3; D could derive from TRBD1 or TRBD2 (5 bases each). V was shortened by 0 bases and J by 3 bases, with 8 bases between the two germline ends. The CDR3 is 14 residues long. Germline loops: CDR1 SGDLS, CDR2 YYNGEE. The CDR3 sequence: CASSVDGTTDTQYF. CDR3 DNA sequence: TGTGCCAGCAGCGTAGACGGGACGACAGATACGCAGTATTTT.

V and J are TRBV5-8 and TRBJ1-4; maybe TRBD1 (5 bases). The V gene lost 4 bases and the J gene lost 0 bases, with 10 bases spanning the gap. In germline, CDR1 is SGHTS, CDR2 YDEGEE. There are 15 residues in the CDR3. CDR3 sequence: CASSGTSATNEKLFF. The DNA of the CDR3 is TGTGCCAGCAGCGGGACCTCGGCAACTAATGAAAAACTGTTTTTT.

The chain combines TRBV2 with TRBJ1-2; possible D gene TRBD1, 5 bases. Germline CDR1 is SNHLY and CDR2 is FYNNEI. The germline V and J ends were trimmed by 7 bases and 7 bases, with 16 bases remaining between them. This CDR3 contains 13 residues. As DNA, the CDR3 is TGTGCCAGCACCGGGGGGGTACAAAGTGGCTACACCTTC. It encodes CASTGGVQSGYTF.

The chain joins TRBV2 to TRBJ1-2; 9 positions match TRBD1. Germline V lookup: CDR1 SNHLY, CDR2 FYNNEI. The J segment lost 8 bases and the V segment lost 3 bases, leaving 10 bases of the junction unmatched. The CDR3 spans 15 residues. The chain's CDR3 is CASSDGTGLPQGYTF. The CDR3 coding sequence is TGTGCCAGCAGTGACGGGACAGGGCTTCCACAAGGCTACACCTTC.

This rearrangement joins TRBV6-1 to TRBJ1-3, with no clear D. CDR1 and CDR2 (germline): MNHNS, SASEGT. This CDR3 has 14 amino acids. Between the trimmed V and J ends, which lost 3 bases and 3 bases, there was a span of 9 bases. This CDR3 is CASSEWRSGNTIYF. The CDR3, as DNA: TGTGCCAGCAGTGAGTGGAGGAGTGGAAACACCATATATTTT.

This rearrangement joins TRBV10-2 to TRBJ2-7, with D perhaps matching TRBD2 (6 bases). Germline CDR1 reads WSHSY; CDR2 reads SAAADI. Between the trimmed V and J ends, which lost 6 bases and 0 bases, there was a span of 12 bases. The CDR3 spans 14 residues. In DNA form, the CDR3 reads TGCGCCAGCAGCGGGAGTTTGAGCTCCTACGAGCAGTACTTC. Protein: CASSGSLSSYEQYF.